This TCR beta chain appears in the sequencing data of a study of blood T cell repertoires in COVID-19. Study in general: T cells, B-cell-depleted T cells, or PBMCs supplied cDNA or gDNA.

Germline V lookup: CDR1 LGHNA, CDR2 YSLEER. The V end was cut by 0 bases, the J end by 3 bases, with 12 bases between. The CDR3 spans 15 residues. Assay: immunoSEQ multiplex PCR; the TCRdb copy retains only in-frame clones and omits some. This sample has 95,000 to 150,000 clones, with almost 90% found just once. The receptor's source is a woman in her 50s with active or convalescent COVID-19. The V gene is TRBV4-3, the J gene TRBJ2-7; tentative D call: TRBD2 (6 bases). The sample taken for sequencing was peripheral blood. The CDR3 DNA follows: TGCGCCAGCAGCCAAGAAACTAGCAGCTACTACGAGCAGTACTTC. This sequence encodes CASSQETSSYYEQYF.